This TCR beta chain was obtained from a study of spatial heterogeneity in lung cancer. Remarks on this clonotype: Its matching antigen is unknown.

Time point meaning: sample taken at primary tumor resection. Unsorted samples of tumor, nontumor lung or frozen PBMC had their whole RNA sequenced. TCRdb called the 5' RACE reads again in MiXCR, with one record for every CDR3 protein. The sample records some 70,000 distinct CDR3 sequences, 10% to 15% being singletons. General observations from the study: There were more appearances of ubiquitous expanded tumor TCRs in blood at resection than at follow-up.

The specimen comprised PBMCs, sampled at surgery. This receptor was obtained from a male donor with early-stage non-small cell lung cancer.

The CDR3 DNA reads as TGTGCCAGTAGTATAGGATCTGGTTTGAGCACAGATACGCAGTATTTT. Encoded protein: CASSIGSGLSTDTQYF. The chain is built from TRBV19 and TRBJ2-3; no clear D. This CDR3 has 16 amino acids. Germline V gene lookup returns CDR1 LNHDA and CDR2 SQIVND (reference sequence). Trimming cost V 1 base and J 0 bases, with 11 bases left between them.